The rows below give T cell receptor beta chains drawn from one sample of a study of shared clonotypes between healthy human individuals. TCRdb's table, derived via immunoSEQ multiplex PCR, lists solely in-frame clones and lacks some. The data contain about 2.4 million clones, 90% to 95% of them singletons. Material for sequencing was naive CD4+ T cells from PBMCs. Every receptor here comes from a man aged 18 to 30 in good health. Some clones in this sample may be carry-over from other donors' samples. Both conserved end residues are part of each CDR3. D genes are given only for firm matches. Not all rows give a size; the values are once, few, many and, for expanded clones, a class.

clone_size	cdr3_length	v_call	j_call	d_call	cdr3_nt	cdr3_aa
-	16	TRBV7-3	TRBJ2-5	TRBD2	TGTGCTAGCAGCACTAGAGCAGGGAGGGGCCAAGAGACCCAGTACTTC	CASSTRAGRGQETQYF
-	14	TRBV7-2	TRBJ2-7	TRBD1	TGTGCCAGCAGCCCCCGACAGGGAAACTACGAGCAGTACTTC	CASSPRQGNYEQYF
once	17	TRBV7-3	TRBJ2-3	-	TGTGCCAGCAGCTTTGCATTTTACGGTGCACCCACAGATACGCAGTATTTT	CASSFAFYGAPTDTQYF
-	11	TRBV20-1	TRBJ1-4	-	TGCAGTGCCGCCAGGGAGGAAAAACTGTTTTTT	CSAAREEKLFF
-	13	TRBV9	TRBJ2-1	-	TGTGCCAGCAGCGTAGAAGGGACCGGTGAGCAGTTCTTC	CASSVEGTGEQFF
-	13	TRBV10-1	TRBJ2-5	-	TGCGACGAGAATGGGCTGGATAAAGAGACCCAGTACTTC	CDENGLDKETQYF
-	15	TRBV6-1	TRBJ2-2	-	TGTGCCAGCAGCCGCTTTGGTTTAAACACCGGGGAGCTGTTTTTT	CASSRFGLNTGELFF
-	15	TRBV9	TRBJ2-2	-	TGTGCCAGCAGCGTAGGAGGTTTGAACACCGGGGAGCTGTTTTTT	CASSVGGLNTGELFF
-	11	TRBV20-1	TRBJ2-7	-	TGCAGTGCTATGCCGGGTTACGAGCAGTACTTC	CSAMPGYEQYF
once	14	TRBV9	TRBJ2-1	-	TGTGCCAGCAGCGTAGTAGCGTCGGGGAATGAGCAGTTCTTC	CASSVVASGNEQFF
-	14	TRBV5-1	TRBJ2-1	TRBD2	TGCGCCAGCGGGACTAGCGGGAGCTACAATGAGCAGTTCTTC	CASGTSGSYNEQFF
-	13	TRBV11-3	TRBJ2-5	-	TGTGCCAGCAGCTTAGGCGTCGAAGAGACCCAGTACTTC	CASSLGVEETQYF
-	14	TRBV19	TRBJ2-1	TRBD2	TGTGCCACCACAAGCGGGAGCTCCTACAATGAGCAGTTCTTC	CATTSGSSYNEQFF
few	14	TRBV6-5	TRBJ2-1	-	TGTGCCAGCAGTTACGACAGCTCCTACAATGAGCAGTTCTTC	CASSYDSSYNEQFF
-	14	TRBV4-2	TRBJ2-6	-	TGTGCCAGCAGCCTGACCTCTGGGGCCAACGTCCTGACTTTC	CASSLTSGANVLTF
-	15	TRBV7-9	TRBJ2-3	TRBD2	TGTGCCAGCAGCTTACGGGCGGGAGTAGGAGATACGCAGTATTTT	CASSLRAGVGDTQYF
-	14	TRBV4-1	TRBJ1-5	-	TGCGCCAGCAGCCAAGACCATAGCAATCAGCCCCAGCATTTT	CASSQDHSNQPQHF
few	15	TRBV7-9	TRBJ1-2	TRBD1	TGTGCCAGCAGCTCGCGGACAGGGGAAGACTATGGCTACACCTTC	CASSSRTGEDYGYTF
once	15	TRBV5-5	TRBJ1-5	-	TGTGCCAGCAGCTTGACAGCTTATAGCAATCAGCCCCAGCATTTT	CASSLTAYSNQPQHF
-	16	TRBV5-4	TRBJ2-1	TRBD2	TGTGCCAGCAGCGTGAGGCTAGGGACTAGCGGCAATGAGCAGTTCTTC	CASSVRLGTSGNEQFF
-	16	TRBV30	TRBJ2-7	-	TGTGCCTGGAGTCCTCCTAGCGTAGCGGACTCCTACGAGCAGTACTTC	CAWSPPSVADSYEQYF
-	16	TRBV19	TRBJ2-7	TRBD2	TGTGCCAGTAGTATCCGGACTAGCGGGAGCTCCTACGAGCAGTACTTC	CASSIRTSGSSYEQYF
-	15	TRBV18	TRBJ1-1	-	TGTGCCAGCTCCCCGCATGCGGGAGAGTACACTGAAGCTTTCTTT	CASSPHAGEYTEAFF
-	14	TRBV11-2	TRBJ2-7	-	TGTGCCAGCAGCCCGTCGACTAGGGTTGAGGGGCAGTACTTC	CASSPSTRVEGQYF
-	15	TRBV5-4	TRBJ2-1	TRBD1	TGTGCCAGCAGCCGGGCGGACAGGGTTCGGGGTGAGCAGTTCTTC	CASSRADRVRGEQFF
-	15	TRBV5-1	TRBJ1-5	-	TGCGCCAGCAGCTTCGGGACACCGGGCAATCAGCCCCAGCATTTT	CASSFGTPGNQPQHF
-	14	TRBV19	TRBJ1-2	-	TGTGCCAGTAGTATAGAAGCATTTTACTATGGCTACACCTTC	CASSIEAFYYGYTF
-	13	TRBV7-9	TRBJ2-1	-	TGTGCCAGCACCTACGTGACAGACAATGAGCAGTTCTTC	CASTYVTDNEQFF
-	15	TRBV5-1	TRBJ2-6	TRBD2	TGCGCCAGCCTAGCGGGAGGAGCTGGGGCCAACGTCCTGACTTTC	CASLAGGAGANVLTF
-	14	TRBV5-1	TRBJ2-3	-	TGCGCCAGCAGCTTGGAAGCCCGCACAGATACGCAGTATTTT	CASSLEARTDTQYF
-	15	TRBV29-1	TRBJ1-1	-	TGCAGCGTTGAAGGGAAAAGGGGCGTTGGGACTGAAGCTTTCTTT	CSVEGKRGVGTEAFF
-	14	TRBV7-2	TRBJ1-1	TRBD1	TGTGCCAGCAGCTTCGACAGGGGGGACACTGAAGCTTTCTTT	CASSFDRGDTEAFF
-	13	TRBV30	TRBJ2-7	-	TGTGCCGCCTCCCGGGACACTGCCTACGAGCAGTACTTC	CAASRDTAYEQYF
-	14	TRBV19	TRBJ2-7	TRBD1	TGTGCCAGTAGTATAGTCCTGGACAGGCGCCGGCAGTACTTC	CASSIVLDRRRQYF
-	18	TRBV4-2	TRBJ1-4	-	TGTGCCAGCAGCCAAGATTTGGGATCAAGGGGTGCTAATGAAAAACTGTTTTTT	CASSQDLGSRGANEKLFF
-	16	TRBV27	TRBJ2-3	-	TGTGCCAGCAGTCGGACTAGTAGGGGGTATACAGATACGCAGTATTTT	CASSRTSRGYTDTQYF
-	14	TRBV6-6	TRBJ1-5	TRBD1	TGTGCCAGCAGGCAGGGACAGCTCAATCAGCCCCAGCATTTT	CASRQGQLNQPQHF
-	13	TRBV28	TRBJ1-2	-	TGTGCCAGCAGTTTGGAGGGTAGCTATGGCTACACCTTC	CASSLEGSYGYTF
-	13	TRBV27	TRBJ2-3	TRBD1	TGTGCCAGCCATACAGGACAGGGAAGAACGCAGTATTTT	CASHTGQGRTQYF
once	15	TRBV6-5	TRBJ2-5	TRBD1	TGTGCCAGCAGCCGACCTGGGGCAGGGGGAAAGACCCAGTACTTC	CASSRPGAGGKTQYF
-	15	TRBV19	TRBJ1-1	TRBD1	TGTGCCAGTAGTAAGATTGGACAGGGGGACACTGAAGCTTTCTTT	CASSKIGQGDTEAFF
once	12	TRBV6-5	TRBJ1-1	TRBD1	TGTGCCAGCAGGGGGACAGCGAGTGAAGCTTTCTTT	CASRGTASEAFF
-	15	TRBV7-9	TRBJ1-2	-	TGTGCCAGCAGCTTAGGAGACGCGAGAAACTATGGCTACACCTTC	CASSLGDARNYGYTF
-	12	TRBV28	TRBJ1-2	-	TGTGCCAGCGTCAGGGGAGACTATGGCTACACCTTC	CASVRGDYGYTF
-	14	TRBV5-4	TRBJ2-3	TRBD2	TGTGCCAGCAGCGCGACTAGCGGGAGGGATACGCAGTATTTT	CASSATSGRDTQYF
-	11	TRBV9	TRBJ2-7	-	TGTGCCAGCAGCGTAGGCGCCGAGCAGTACTTC	CASSVGAEQYF